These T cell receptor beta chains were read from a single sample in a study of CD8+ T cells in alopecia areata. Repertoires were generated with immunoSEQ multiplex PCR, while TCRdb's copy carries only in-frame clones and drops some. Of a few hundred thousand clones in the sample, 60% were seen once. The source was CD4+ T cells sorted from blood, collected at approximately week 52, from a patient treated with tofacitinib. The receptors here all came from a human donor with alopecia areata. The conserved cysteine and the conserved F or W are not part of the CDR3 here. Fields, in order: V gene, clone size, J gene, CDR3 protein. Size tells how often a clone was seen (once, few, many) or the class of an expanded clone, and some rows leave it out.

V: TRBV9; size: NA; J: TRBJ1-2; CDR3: ASSFRTDANYGYT
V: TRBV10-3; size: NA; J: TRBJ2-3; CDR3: AISERGTGGTDTQY
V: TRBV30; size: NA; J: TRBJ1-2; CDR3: AWSAQGALSYT
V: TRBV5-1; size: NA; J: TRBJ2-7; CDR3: ASSLAQLSYEQY
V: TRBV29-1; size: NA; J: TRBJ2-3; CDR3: SVEYTSGGLTDTQY
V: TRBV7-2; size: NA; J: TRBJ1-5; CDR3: ASSLRGDQPQH
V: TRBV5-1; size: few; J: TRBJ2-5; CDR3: ASSPDETQY
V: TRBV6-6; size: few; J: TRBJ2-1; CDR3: ASSSPGRLNNEQF
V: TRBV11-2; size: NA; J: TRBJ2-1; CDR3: ASSLMENEQF
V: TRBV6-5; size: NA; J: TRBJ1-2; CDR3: ASSRTGGGYT
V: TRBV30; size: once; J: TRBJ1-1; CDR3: ACFTTARRAEAF
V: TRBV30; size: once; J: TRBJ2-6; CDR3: AWANSGANVLT
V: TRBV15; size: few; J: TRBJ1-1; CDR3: ATSRGHRGTTEAF
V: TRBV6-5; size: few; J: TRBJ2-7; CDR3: ASSGTGGLYEQY
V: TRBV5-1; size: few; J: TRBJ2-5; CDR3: ASSLRVVQETQY
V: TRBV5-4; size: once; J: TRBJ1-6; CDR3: ASSDPGQGSDSPLH
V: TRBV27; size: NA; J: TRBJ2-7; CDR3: ASSLGQGAYEQY
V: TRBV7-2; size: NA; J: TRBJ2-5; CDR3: ASSLQRGQETQY
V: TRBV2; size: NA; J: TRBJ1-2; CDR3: ASSGQGIGYGYT
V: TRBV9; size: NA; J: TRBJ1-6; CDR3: ASSPRSDSPLH
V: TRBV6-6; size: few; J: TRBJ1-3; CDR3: ASSYSAGSGNTIY
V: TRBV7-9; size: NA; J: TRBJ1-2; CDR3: ASSPRTAPNGYT
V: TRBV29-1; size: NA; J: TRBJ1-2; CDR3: SVEGAGSGYGYT
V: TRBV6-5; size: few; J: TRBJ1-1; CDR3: ASSSTTVAF
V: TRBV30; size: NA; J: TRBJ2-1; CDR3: AWSGIAGTEQF
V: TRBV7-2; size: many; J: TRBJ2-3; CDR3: ASSFLGRSTDTQY
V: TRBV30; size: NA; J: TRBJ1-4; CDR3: AWSPSEKLF
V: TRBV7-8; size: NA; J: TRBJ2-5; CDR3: ASSFDLGLQETQY
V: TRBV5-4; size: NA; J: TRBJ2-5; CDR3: ASSRRGAVTQY
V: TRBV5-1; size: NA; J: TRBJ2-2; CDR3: ASSQGGGGELF
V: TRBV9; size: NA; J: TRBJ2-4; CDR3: ASSVGTSGVENIQY
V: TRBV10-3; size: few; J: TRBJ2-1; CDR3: AISESIGSEQF
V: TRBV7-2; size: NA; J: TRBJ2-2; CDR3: ASSWGRVTGELF
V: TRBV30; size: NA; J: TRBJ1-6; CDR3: AWRIPGQGPSPLH
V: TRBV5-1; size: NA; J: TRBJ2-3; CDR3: ASSAGLVHSTDTQY
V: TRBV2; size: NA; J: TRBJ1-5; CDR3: ASSRMSGQGHSNQPQH
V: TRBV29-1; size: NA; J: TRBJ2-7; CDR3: SVRWAQTTYEQY
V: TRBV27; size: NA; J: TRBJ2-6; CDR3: ASGRQVTYSGANVLT
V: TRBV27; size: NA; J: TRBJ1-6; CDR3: ASSISESPLH
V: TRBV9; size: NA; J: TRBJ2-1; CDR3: ASSVAAGGPNEQF
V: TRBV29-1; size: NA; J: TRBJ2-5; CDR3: SVEEGGSETQY
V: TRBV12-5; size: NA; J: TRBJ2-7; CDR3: ASGFWDTLYEQY